These 18 T cell receptor beta chains share one sample of origin, sequenced in a study of shared clonotypes between healthy human individuals. Only in-frame clones appear in the TCRdb table, and some are missing; sequencing was by immunoSEQ multiplex PCR. The repertoire includes roughly 2 million clones, roughly 96% of them detected once, and 0.13% sits in the top ten. The sequenced material came from naive CD4+ T cells sorted from blood. Sample subset: CD45RA+ positively selected. These receptors were obtained from a young man in good health.

The chain couples TRBV18 to TRBJ1-1, with a tentative D call TRBD1 (5 bases). V was cut by 0 bases and J by 5 bases, with 13 bases left in between. Germline assignment: CDR1 KGHSH and CDR2 LQKENI. The CDR3 is made up of 15 amino acids. The CDR3 coding sequence is TGTGCCAGCTCACCACCAAATCAGGGATCGACTGAAGCTTTCTTT. Translation gives CASSPPNQGSTEAFF.

This rearrangement joins TRBV19 to TRBJ1-6; a possible D gene is TRBD1 (6 bases). Germline-derived CDR1 and CDR2 are LNHDA and SQIVND (reference sequence). The germline V and J ends were trimmed by 7 bases and 0 bases, with 7 bases remaining between them. The CDR3 loop spans 14 amino acids. CDR3 sequence (DNA): TGTGCCAGTAAGGGGGACTCCTATAATTCACCCCTCCACTTT. This codes for CASKGDSYNSPLHF.

The gene calls are TRBV5-1 and TRBJ1-1, with D unresolved. Germline-derived CDR1 and CDR2 are SGHRS and YFSETQ. Trimming pared 0 bases from V and 0 bases from J, leaving 9 bases between. The length of the CDR3 is 15 residues. CDR3: CASSLGTSMNTEAFF. The CDR3 DNA reads TGCGCCAGCAGCTTGGGGACGAGCATGAACACTGAAGCTTTCTTT.

This chain uses TRBV10-2 with TRBJ2-5, with 10 positions matching TRBD2. The V segment lost 2 bases and the J segment 14 bases; nucleotides outside the gene matches: 5. The germline gives CDR1 WSHSY, CDR2 SAAADI. The CDR3 has 12 residues. CDR3 sequence (DNA): TGCGCCAGCAGTGAGGGAACTAGCGGGGCCTACTTC. This translates into CASSEGTSGAYF.

The chain has TRBV7-3 and TRBJ2-2, with 7 bases matching TRBD1. Germline V CDR1 and CDR2: SGHTA, FQGTGA. V lost 2 bases to trimming and J lost 7 bases; unmatched junction nucleotides: 4. The CDR3 extends over 14 amino acids. CDR3 DNA: TGTGCCAGCAGCTTACGGCCAGGGGGCGGGGAGCTGTTTTTT. Translation: CASSLRPGGGELFF.

The chain uses TRBV5-1 and TRBJ2-3; D is undetermined. The CDR3 extends over 15 amino acids. V lost 0 bases and J 0 bases, leaving 8 bases between the germline ends. Germline lookup yields CDR1 SGHRS and CDR2 YFSETQ. The CDR3 nucleotides read TGCGCCAGCAGCTTGGTGGTGCGCAGCACAGATACGCAGTATTTT. It is translated as CASSLVVRSTDTQYF.

The chain is built from TRBV29-1 and TRBJ2-1; no clear D gene. This CDR3 region has 11 residues. V lost 6 bases and J lost 8, with 11 bases in between. Germline V gene sequence: CDR1 SQVTM, CDR2 ANQGSEA. This CDR3 reads CSVDTSYEQFF. CDR3 nucleotide sequence: TGCAGCGTGGATACATCCTATGAGCAGTTCTTC.

The V gene is TRBV7-9, the J gene TRBJ1-5; a possible D gene is TRBD1 (5 bases). CDR1 and CDR2 from the germline V gene are SEHNR and FQNEAQ (reference sequence). The CDR3 has 15 residues. Deletions cut 5 bases from V and 3 bases from J, with 14 bases between. CDR3 nucleotide sequence: TGTGCCAGCAGCCGGACCGGGGGGGACAATCAGCCCCAGCATTTT. Translated, it gives CASSRTGGDNQPQHF.

This clone came up once. The V gene is TRBV9, the J gene TRBJ2-1; possible D gene TRBD2, 5 bases. This CDR3 comprises 15 residues. Trimming shortened V by 2 bases and J by 0 bases, and 9 bases separated the two germline ends. Per germline, CDR1 SGDLS and CDR2 YYNGEE. In DNA form, the CDR3 reads TGTGCCAGCAGCGTCGGTAGCGTCTCCTACAATGAGCAGTTCTTC. As protein: CASSVGSVSYNEQFF.

CDR3 amino acids: CASSLSGAYGYTF. CDR3 coding DNA: TGTGCCAGCAGCTTATCAGGGGCCTATGGCTACACCTTC. This chain links TRBV7-6 with TRBJ1-2; D might be TRBD1 (6 bases). V lost 2 bases, J lost 4 bases, and 8 bases lay in between. Germline CDR1 SGHVS, CDR2 FNYEAQ. CDR3 length equals 13 residues.

This chain connects TRBV6-5 to TRBJ1-5; 11 nucleotides agree with TRBD1. The J segment lost 5 bases and the V segment lost 6 bases, leaving 6 bases of the junction unmatched. Germline lookup yields CDR1 MNHEY and CDR2 SVGAGI. The CDR3 has 15 residues. The CDR3 region has the DNA TGTGCCAGCAGGGCCCGGGACAGGGGGGATCAGCCCCAGCATTTT. Its protein product is CASRARDRGDQPQHF.

The rearrangement links TRBV25-1 to TRBJ2-7; no definite D call. Trimming pared 2 bases from V and 6 bases from J, leaving 11 bases between. CDR3 length: 13 residues. Per germline, CDR1 MGHDK and CDR2 SYGVNS. CDR3 loop: CASSEVGRVEQYF. The CDR3 DNA follows: TGTGCCAGCAGTGAAGTTGGCCGGGTCGAGCAGTACTTC.

V usage is TRBV9 and J usage is TRBJ2-4; possibly TRBD1 for D (5 bases). Looked up from germline, CDR1 is SGDLS and CDR2 is YYNGEE. The V end lost 4 bases, the J end lost 6 bases, and 11 bases lay between the germline ends. This CDR3 has 13 amino acids. CDR3 sequence (DNA): TGTGCCAGCAGCCCCAGAACAGGAAACATTCAGTACTTC. This encodes CASSPRTGNIQYF.

The chain uses TRBV6-5 and TRBJ1-4; no firm D call. The V gene's germline CDR1 is MNHEY and CDR2 SVGAGI. This CDR3 comprises 14 residues. With 4 bases removed from V and 8 bases from J, the gap between germline ends came to 14 bases. The CDR3 here is CASSSSGGREKLFF. The CDR3 region has the DNA TGTGCCAGCAGTTCCTCCGGAGGGAGGGAAAAACTGTTTTTT.

As for this clone: This sample includes further DNA sequences coding for the same CDR3. The chain combines TRBV6-5 with TRBJ2-2; 8 bases line up with TRBD1. CDR3 length equals 16 residues. The V gene's germline CDR1 is MNHEY and CDR2 SVGAGI. With 0 bases clipped from V and 4 bases from J, the junction kept 4 bases outside the gene matches. CDR3 amino acids: CASSYSGQGGTGELFF. The CDR3 DNA is TGTGCCAGCAGTTACTCCGGACAGGGCGGCACCGGGGAGCTGTTTTTT.

The V gene is TRBV30, the J gene TRBJ2-6; D is unresolved. The CDR3 spans 16 residues. The germline gives CDR1 GTSNPN, CDR2 SVGIG (reference sequence). V was cut by 1 base and J by 3 bases, with 13 bases left in between. The CDR3 bases are TGTGCCTGGAGTGAAGGGTGGGTCGGTGGGGCCAACGTCCTGACTTTC. Translation: CAWSEGWVGGANVLTF.

The chain has TRBV4-2 and TRBJ1-5; D uncertain. Trimming removed 4 bases at V and 7 bases at J, with 11 bases between. There are 13 residues in the CDR3. Germline CDR1 LGHNA, CDR2 YNFKEQ. For the CDR3, the DNA is TGTGCCAGCAGCCGGGAATCGCGACAGCCCCAGCATTTT. Protein product: CASSRESRQPQHF.

The chain recombines TRBV27 with TRBJ1-5; 12 bases map to TRBD1. Germline V gene data show CDR1 as MNHEY and CDR2 as SMNVEV (reference sequence). V was clipped by 5 bases and J by 2 bases; unmatched bases: 10. There are 18 residues in the CDR3. This CDR3 is CASSGGTGGAKGNQPQHF. The CDR3 coding sequence is TGTGCCAGCAGTGGCGGGACAGGGGGCGCAAAAGGCAATCAGCCCCAGCATTTT.